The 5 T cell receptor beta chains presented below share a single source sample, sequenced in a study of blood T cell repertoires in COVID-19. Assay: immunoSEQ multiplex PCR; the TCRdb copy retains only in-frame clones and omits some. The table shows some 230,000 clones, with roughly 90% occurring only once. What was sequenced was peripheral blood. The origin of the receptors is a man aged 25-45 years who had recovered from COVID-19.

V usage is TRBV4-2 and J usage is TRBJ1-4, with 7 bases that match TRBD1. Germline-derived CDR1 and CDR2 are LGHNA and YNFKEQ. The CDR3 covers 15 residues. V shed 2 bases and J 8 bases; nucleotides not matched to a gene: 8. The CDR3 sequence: CASSQNSGGGEKLFF. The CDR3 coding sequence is TGTGCCAGCAGCCAAAACTCAGGGGGTGGCGAAAAACTGTTTTTT.

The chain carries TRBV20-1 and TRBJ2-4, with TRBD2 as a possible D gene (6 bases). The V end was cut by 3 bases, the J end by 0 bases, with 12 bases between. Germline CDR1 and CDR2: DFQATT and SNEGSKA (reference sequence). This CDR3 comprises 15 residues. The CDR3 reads CSASPGRLAKNIQYF. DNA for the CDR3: TGCAGTGCTAGTCCGGGGAGGCTAGCCAAAAACATTCAGTACTTC.

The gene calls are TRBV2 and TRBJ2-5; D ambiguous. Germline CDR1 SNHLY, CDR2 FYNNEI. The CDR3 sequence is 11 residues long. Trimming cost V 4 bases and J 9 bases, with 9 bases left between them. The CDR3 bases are TGTGCCAGCAGTGCGATCGAGGCCCAGTACTTC. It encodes CASSAIEAQYF.

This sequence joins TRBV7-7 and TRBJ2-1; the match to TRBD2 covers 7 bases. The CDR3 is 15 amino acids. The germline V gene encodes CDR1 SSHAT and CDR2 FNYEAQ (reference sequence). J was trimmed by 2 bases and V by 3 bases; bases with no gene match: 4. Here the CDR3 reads CASSFGLDPYNEQFF. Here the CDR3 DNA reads TGTGCCAGCAGCTTCGGACTAGATCCCTACAATGAGCAGTTCTTC.

CDR3 in DNA: TGTGCCACCAGTCCTAGACAGGGGGCATTTAGCACAGATACGCAGTATTTT. It codes for CATSPRQGAFSTDTQYF. The V and J genes are TRBV24-1 and TRBJ2-3; 10 bases are a match to TRBD1. After removal of 6 bases from V and 0 bases from J, the junction contained 8 bases not matched to a gene. The CDR3 runs to 17 residues. Per the germline V gene, CDR1 is KGHDR and CDR2 is SFDVKD.